One sample yielded the 14 T cell receptor beta chains listed below, sequenced in a study of T cell responses to AZD1222 COVID-19 vaccine. Assay used: immunoSEQ multiplex PCR; TCRdb lists only in-frame clones, some missing. The sample contains about 120,000 clones, about 90% of which appear only once. This specimen was peripheral blood, taken on day 0 of AZD1222 vaccination. The receptors shown here come from an adult in good health.

The chain carries TRBV6-5 and TRBJ1-5, with a weak D call TRBD1 (5 bases). Germline V gene sequence: CDR1 MNHEY, CDR2 SVGAGI. V was cut by 7 bases and J by 8 bases, with 18 bases left in between. The length of the CDR3 is 14 residues. CDR3 sequence reads: CASNGDSSGEPQHF. For the CDR3, the DNA is TGTGCCAGCAACGGGGACTCCTCGGGGGAGCCCCAGCATTTT.

J is TRBJ2-2 and V is TRBV19; D unresolved. CDR1 is LNHDA, CDR2 SQIVND, per germline (reference sequence). This CDR3 comprises 13 residues. The V and J ends lost 3 bases and 3 bases respectively, with 5 bases between them. The CDR3 DNA reads as TGTGCCAGTAGTATCCTGGACACCGGGGAGCTGTTTTTT. Translation: CASSILDTGELFF.

The chain combines TRBV5-8 with TRBJ2-7, with D unresolved. Germline V lookup: CDR1 SGHTS, CDR2 YDEGEE. V was shortened by 3 bases and J by 2 bases, with 15 bases between the two germline ends. The CDR3 spans 15 residues. CDR3 residues: CASSSHGLPTYEQYF. The DNA for the CDR3 is TGTGCCAGCAGCTCCCACGGTCTACCTACCTACGAGCAGTACTTC.

The J gene is TRBJ1-1, the V gene TRBV5-1; D is unresolved. CDR1 SGHRS and CDR2 YFSETQ come from the germline V gene. Trimming shortened V by 3 bases and J by 3 bases, and 9 bases separated the two germline ends. The CDR3 sequence is 13 residues long. The CDR3 reads CASSSLLDTEAFF. The CDR3 DNA follows: TGCGCCAGCAGCTCCCTTTTAGACACTGAAGCTTTCTTT. The whole variable domain, remainder taken from reference TRBV5-1 and TRBJ1-1, is KAGVTQTPRYLIKTRGQQVTLSCSPISGHRSVSWYQQTPGQGLQFLFEYFSETQRNKGNFPGRFSGRQFSNSRSEMNVSTLELGDSALYLCASSSLLDTEAFFGQGTRLTVV.

This chain uses TRBV29-1 with TRBJ2-7; D not certain. Trimming took 5 bases from V and 7 from J, leaving 15 bases between them. The CDR3 runs to 12 residues. In germline, CDR1 is SQVTM, CDR2 ANQGSEA. The CDR3 here is CSVKRDSREQYF. CDR3 in DNA: TGCAGCGTTAAGCGAGACTCTAGGGAGCAGTACTTC.

The chain recombines TRBV7-6 with TRBJ1-6; D perhaps matches TRBD1 (5 bases). This CDR3 is 17 amino acids long. Germline V lookup: CDR1 SGHVS, CDR2 FNYEAQ. Trimming removed 5 bases from V and 0 bases from J, with 14 bases in between. CDR3 sequence (DNA): TGTGCCAGCAGCCCAAACACCCAGGGCTCCTATAATTCACCCCTCCACTTT. Translating gives CASSPNTQGSYNSPLHF.

This sequence joins TRBV19 and TRBJ2-5, with 9 bases identical to TRBD1. The length of the CDR3 is 15 residues. Germline CDR1 LNHDA, CDR2 SQIVND (reference sequence). The V segment lost 3 bases and the J segment 5 bases; nucleotides outside the gene matches: 7. CDR3 nucleotides: TGTGCCAGTAGTATCAGGACAGGGGTCGGGGAGACCCAGTACTTC. This gives the protein CASSIRTGVGETQYF.

This clone occurred a few times. The chain is built from TRBV7-9 and TRBJ2-7, with 7 positions matching TRBD1. The CDR3 loop spans 14 amino acids. Unmatched junction bases numbered 9, after V lost 5 bases and J lost 5 bases. CDR1 and CDR2 from the germline V gene are SEHNR and FQNEAQ (reference sequence). The chain's CDR3 is CASSLDRAANEQYF. The CDR3 DNA follows: TGTGCCAGCAGCCTCGACAGGGCTGCAAACGAGCAGTACTTC.

The V and J genes are TRBV11-2 and TRBJ1-3, with D possibly being TRBD1 (5 bases). Trimming pared 4 bases from V and 0 bases from J, leaving 7 bases between. Germline values: CDR1 SGHAT, CDR2 FQNNGV. The CDR3 consists of 14 residues. CDR3 bases: TGTGCCAGCAGCTCAGGGTTCTCTGGAAACACCATATATTTT. This gives the protein CASSSGFSGNTIYF.

The CDR3 sequence: CASSQWDPWSYNSPLHF. CDR3 DNA: TGCGCCAGCAGTCAATGGGACCCGTGGTCCTATAATTCACCCCTCCACTTT. The chain carries TRBV23-1 and TRBJ1-6; D is perhaps TRBD1 (5 bases). TRBV23-1 has ORF status, its function being uncertain. CDR3 length: 17 amino acids. Trimming pared 1 base from V and 1 base from J, leaving 11 bases between.

The chain uses TRBV6-5 and TRBJ1-2; possibly TRBD1 for D (6 bases). The CDR3 runs to 11 residues. Per the germline V gene, CDR1 is MNHEY and CDR2 is SVGAGI. Trimming took 7 bases from V and 10 from J, leaving 13 bases between them. The CDR3 DNA reads TGTGCCAGCAAAGGACAGTACGACTACACCTTC. Its protein is CASKGQYDYTF.

V is TRBV10-3 and J is TRBJ2-3; 8 bases map to TRBD1. Trimming cost V 8 bases and J 4 bases; bases outside gene matches: 8. CDR3 length: 14 amino acids. Germline V gene sequence: CDR1 ENHRY, CDR2 SYGVKD. The CDR3 DNA sequence: TGTGCCATCGGACAGGGCCCGCAGTCAGATACGCAGTATTTT. It codes for CAIGQGPQSDTQYF.

The J gene is TRBJ1-6, the V gene TRBV7-3; TRBD1 matches at 10 bases. The CDR3 spans 14 residues. The ends lost 5 bases at V and 9 bases at J; junction bases unmatched: 4. Germline V lookup: CDR1 SGHTA, CDR2 FQGTGA. CDR3 loop: CASSSGQGGSPLHF. The CDR3 nucleotides are TGTGCCAGCAGCAGTGGACAGGGGGGTTCACCCCTCCACTTT.

The chain combines TRBV25-1 with TRBJ1-3; D call uncertain. The CDR3 has 18 amino acids. Germline-derived CDR1 and CDR2 are MGHDK and SYGVNS. V lost 1 base to trimming and J lost 0 bases, with 16 bases between them. This CDR3 reads CASSESRHGPPSGNTIYF. The CDR3 nucleotides are TGTGCCAGCAGTGAATCAAGGCACGGGCCCCCCTCTGGAAACACCATATATTTT.